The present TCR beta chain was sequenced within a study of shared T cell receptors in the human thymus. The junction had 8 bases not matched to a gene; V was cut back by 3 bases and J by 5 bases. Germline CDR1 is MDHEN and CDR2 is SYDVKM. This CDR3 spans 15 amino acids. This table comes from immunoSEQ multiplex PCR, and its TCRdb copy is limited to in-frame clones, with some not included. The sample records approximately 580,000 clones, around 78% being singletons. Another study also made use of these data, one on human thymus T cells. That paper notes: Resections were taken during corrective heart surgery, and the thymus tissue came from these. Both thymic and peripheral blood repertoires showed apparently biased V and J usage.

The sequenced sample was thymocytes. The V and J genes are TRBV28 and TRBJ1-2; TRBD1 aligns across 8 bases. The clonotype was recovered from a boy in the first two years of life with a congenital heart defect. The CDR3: CASSFVRGRRYGYTF. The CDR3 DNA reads TGTGCCAGCAGTTTCGTCAGGGGGCGGCGATATGGCTACACCTTC.